The present entry profiles one TCR beta chain with its context. As yet, its antigen is unknown. The data originate from a study of post-analysis software for immune sequencing data. Study-level background: Relapsing-remitting, secondary progressive and progressive-relapsing multiple sclerosis were all included among the disease courses. Broader study findings: There was significantly lower normalized Chao1 diversity in multiple sclerosis patients than in controls. Batch-mates among the samples co-clustered strongly by F measure. Patients had higher frequencies than controls of roughly five TRBV segments, including TRBV5-6, TRBV5-1 and TRBV20-1.

Tagging with unique molecular identifiers was a feature of the TCR beta cDNA libraries. TCRdb used MiXCR to reprocess the PCR reads, holding one entry per CDR3 protein. Found here are roughly 620,000 distinct CDR3 sequences, roughly 46% of them singletons; the top ten hold 1.5% to 2%. The CDR3 runs 14 residues. The receptor's source is a girl aged 10 to 17 with multiple sclerosis. The chain has TRBV12-3 or TRBV12-4 and TRBJ2-4, with D perhaps matching TRBD1 or TRBD2 (5 bases each). The J call may be incorrect, as the DNA end agrees better with TRBJ2-7. The sequenced sample consisted of blood. The CDR3 loop reads CASSSVKRGYEQYF. The CDR3 DNA follows: TGTGCCAGCAGTTCAGTTAAGAGGGGCTACGAGCAGTACTTC.